Below are 18 T cell receptor beta chains sequenced from a single sample in a study of radiotherapy plus CTLA-4 blockade in lung cancer. Assay: immunoSEQ multiplex PCR; the TCRdb copy retains only in-frame clones and omits some. The repertoire has roughly 53,000 clones, more than 65% of them found once; the top ten carry about 2.9%. Material: peripheral blood, obtained from a patient treated with radiotherapy plus ipilimumab. The receptors come from a human donor with non-small cell lung cancer who had a partial response to radiotherapy plus ipilimumab.

V is TRBV5-4 and J is TRBJ2-1, with D possibly TRBD1 on 6 matching bases. Deletions cut 10 bases from V and 0 bases from J, with 14 bases between. Germline V gene data show CDR1 as SGHNT and CDR2 as YYREEE (reference sequence). This CDR3 is built from 14 residues. The CDR3 protein is CAGGTPSSYNEQFF. The CDR3 coding sequence is TGTGCCGGTGGGACACCAAGCTCCTACAATGAGCAGTTCTTC.

The chain uses TRBV19 and TRBJ1-4; TRBD1 matches at 8 bases. This CDR3 contains 16 residues. The germline CDR1 and CDR2 sequences are LNHDA and SQIVND (reference sequence). The V gene end was trimmed by 1 base and the J gene end by 3 bases; junction bases not matched to a gene: 4. The CDR3 DNA is TGTGCCAGTAGTATAGGGACAGGGTCAGCTAATGAAAAACTGTTTTTT. Its protein product is CASSIGTGSANEKLFF.

This clone was detected a few times. The chain has TRBV6-6 and TRBJ1-6, with TRBD1 matching 8 bases. J lost 9 bases, V lost 8 bases, and 9 bases had no gene match. Germline values: CDR1 MNHNY, CDR2 SVGAGI (reference sequence). There are 14 residues in the CDR3. CDR3 DNA sequence: TGTGCCAGCCACGATCAGGGGGCGAGTTCACCCCTCCACTTT. This encodes CASHDQGASSPLHF.

This rearrangement joins TRBV10-3 to TRBJ1-3, with D perhaps matching TRBD1 (5 bases). Per germline, CDR1 ENHRY and CDR2 SYGVKD. The CDR3 contains 13 residues. Between the trimmed V and J ends, which lost 5 bases and 4 bases, there was a span of 9 bases. CDR3 loop: CAISQGIGNTIYF. As DNA, the CDR3 is TGTGCCATCAGTCAGGGAATCGGAAACACCATATATTTT.

This clone has only one observation. V usage is TRBV27 and J usage is TRBJ2-7, with TRBD2 matching 7 bases. The CDR3 extends over 15 amino acids. Germline lookup yields CDR1 MNHEY and CDR2 SMNVEV (reference sequence). J gave up 7 bases and V 6 bases, and 15 bases lay outside the gene matches. CDR3 coding DNA: TGTGCCAGCAGGCCAGCGAGTCCCAGAGCGGGGGAGCAGTACTTC. This gives the protein CASRPASPRAGEQYF.

The chain couples TRBV5-8 to TRBJ1-2; no clear D. V lost 4 bases to trimming and J lost 8 bases, with 9 bases between them. The CDR3 contains 11 residues. CDR1 and CDR2 (germline): SGHTS, YDEGEE. The DNA for the CDR3 is TGTGCCAGCAGCATGAGACAAGGCTACACCTTC. Translated, it gives CASSMRQGYTF. The complete variable domain, with remaining parts taken from reference TRBV5-8 and TRBJ1-2, reads EAGVTQSPTHLIKTRGQQATLRCSPISGHTSVYWYQQALGLGLQFLLWYDEGEERNRGNFPPRFSGRQFPNYSSELNVNALELEDSALYLCASSMRQGYTFGSGTRLTVV.

The rearrangement joins TRBV7-3 to TRBJ2-2; the D is unclear. The germline V and J ends were trimmed by 4 bases and 3 bases, with 12 bases remaining between them. This CDR3 has 15 residues. Germline CDR1 reads SGHTA; CDR2 reads FQGTGA. CDR3 DNA: TGTGCCAGCAGCTCACCCGACTCTTACACCGGGGAGCTGTTTTTT. Translated: CASSSPDSYTGELFF.

J is TRBJ2-3 and V is TRBV9; weak D call: TRBD2 (6 bases). Germline CDR1 SGDLS, CDR2 YYNGEE. The CDR3 has 16 amino acids. Deletions cut 0 bases from V and 2 bases from J, with 13 bases between. The CDR3, as DNA: TGTGCCAGCAGCGTAGATGGGCGGGGCCACACAGATACGCAGTATTTT. Translated, it gives CASSVDGRGHTDTQYF. The full variable domain, completed using reference TRBV9 and TRBJ2-3, is DSGVTQTPKHLITATGQRVTLRCSPRSGDLSVYWYQQSLDQGLQFLIQYYNGEERAKGNILERFSAQQFPDLHSELNLSSLELGDSALYFCASSVDGRGHTDTQYFGPGTRLTVL.

The chain has TRBV7-2 and TRBJ1-6; D may be TRBD1 (6 bases). Per germline, CDR1 SGHTA and CDR2 FQGNSA. This CDR3 spans 16 amino acids. V was pared by 1 base and J by 7 bases, with 14 bases between. Written as DNA, the CDR3 is TGTGCCAGCAGCTTAGTGGCAGGGGAGTTGAATTCACCCCTCCACTTT. It translates to CASSLVAGELNSPLHF.

This clone was recorded a few times. The chain employs TRBV2 and TRBJ1-3, with D perhaps matching TRBD1 (5 bases). This CDR3 region has 14 residues. The germline V gene has CDR1 SNHLY and CDR2 FYNNEI. V shed 6 bases and J shed 1 base, with 10 bases lying between them. The CDR3 is CASRRGDSGNTIYF. CDR3 in DNA: TGTGCCAGCAGGCGGGGGGATTCTGGAAACACCATATATTTT.

V is TRBV27 and J is TRBJ2-2, with D maybe TRBD2 (7 bases). Germline CDR1 is MNHEY and CDR2 is SMNVEV (reference sequence). The CDR3 spans 15 residues. Trimming left V 3 bases short and J 7 bases short, with 15 bases between. As DNA, the CDR3 is TGTGCCAGCAGTTTGCGGGGGCCCACGGGCGGGGAGCTGTTTTTT. The encoded protein is CASSLRGPTGGELFF.

J is TRBJ2-3 and V is TRBV2; 7 nucleotides match TRBD2. The J segment lost 4 bases and the V segment lost 5 bases, leaving 9 bases of the junction unmatched. Germline assignment: CDR1 SNHLY and CDR2 FYNNEI. CDR3 length equals 15 residues. CDR3 bases: TGTGCCAGCAGTTCGTGGGGGAGGGTCTCAGATACGCAGTATTTT. Translation gives CASSSWGRVSDTQYF.

The chain has TRBV14 and TRBJ2-2; TRBD1 aligns across 8 bases. The CDR3 sequence is 15 residues long. The J segment lost 6 bases and the V segment lost 1 base, leaving 4 bases of the junction unmatched. Germline CDR1 reads SGHDN; CDR2 reads FVKESK. The CDR3 nucleotides read TGTGCCAGCAGCCAAGCCCTGACAGGGGCCGGGGAGCTGTTTTTT. This gives the protein CASSQALTGAGELFF.

This chain connects TRBV5-4 to TRBJ2-5; 9 nucleotides agree with TRBD1. J lost 6 bases, V lost 5 bases, and 5 bases had no gene match. CDR3 length: 13 amino acids. Germline V gives CDR1 SGHNT, CDR2 YYREEE (reference sequence). CDR3 nucleotide sequence: TGTGCCAGCAGTACAGGGGGCGCTCAGACCCAGTACTTC. It codes for CASSTGGAQTQYF.

The chain is built from TRBV11-2 and TRBJ2-7; D unclear. Trimming stripped 1 base from V and 0 bases from J, with 10 bases between. The CDR3 length is 15 residues. Germline CDR1 is SGHAT and CDR2 is FQNNGV. CDR3: CASSLGVGNSYEQYF. The CDR3 DNA reads as TGTGCCAGCAGCTTAGGCGTGGGCAACTCCTACGAGCAGTACTTC.

The gene calls are TRBV6-4 and TRBJ2-3, with 8 bases fitting TRBD1. The CDR3 totals 14 residues. V lost 4 bases, J lost 1 base, and 1 base stayed unmatched. Germline V lookup: CDR1 MRHNA, CDR2 SNTAGT. In DNA, the CDR3 is TGTGCCAGCAGTGTGGGACAGGGCACAGATACGCAGTATTTT. Translating it yields CASSVGQGTDTQYF.

The chain couples TRBV5-4 to TRBJ2-2; D gene uncertain. The germline CDR1 and CDR2 sequences are SGHNT and YYREEE (reference sequence). The CDR3 loop spans 14 amino acids. Trimming left V 4 bases short and J 3 bases short, with 10 bases between. The CDR3 is CASSPLVDTGELFF. The CDR3, as DNA: TGTGCCAGCAGCCCCTTGGTAGACACCGGGGAGCTGTTTTTT.

This rearrangement joins TRBV5-8 to TRBJ1-5; D is uncertain. The germline gives CDR1 SGHTS, CDR2 YDEGEE. The CDR3 loop spans 14 amino acids. Between the trimmed V and J ends, which lost 1 base and 5 bases, there was a span of 10 bases. As DNA, the CDR3 is TGTGCCAGCAGCTTGTGGCAGGCCTATCAGCCCCAGCATTTT. Translation: CASSLWQAYQPQHF. Supplemented by reference TRBV5-8 and TRBJ1-5, the full variable domain reads EAGVTQSPTHLIKTRGQQATLRCSPISGHTSVYWYQQALGLGLQFLLWYDEGEERNRGNFPPRFSGRQFPNYSSELNVNALELEDSALYLCASSLWQAYQPQHFGDGTRLSIL.